Listed below are T cell receptor beta chains from one sample, sequenced in a study of T cells in Graves' hyperthyroidism and ophthalmopathy. Via MiXCR, TCRdb re-called the multiplex PCR reads, giving one row per CDR3 protein. Among more than 350,000 distinct CDR3 sequences listed, roughly 15% were seen once. Sequenced: blood. The receptors shown here come from a woman aged 25-40 years with Graves' ophthalmopathy. Each CDR3 is given with its conserved first and last residue. A D gene is named only where the DNA matches it firmly. Clone size is given for some rows only: seen once, a few or many times, or a class if the clone is expanded.

d_call: TRBD2; j_call: TRBJ2-5; clone_size: NA; v_call: TRBV5-5; cdr3_aa: CASSSGLAEQQETQYF; cdr3_nt: TGTGCCAGCAGCTCCGGACTAGCGGAACAACAAGAGACCCAGTACTTC
d_call: NA; j_call: TRBJ2-1; clone_size: few; v_call: TRBV19; cdr3_aa: CASSNGQSGNEQFF; cdr3_nt: TGTGCCAGTAGTAACGGGCAGTCCGGCAATGAGCAGTTCTTC
d_call: NA; j_call: TRBJ1-1; clone_size: many; v_call: TRBV20-1; cdr3_aa: CSARDLSSYTEAFF; cdr3_nt: TGCAGTGCTAGAGATCTGAGCAGTTACACTGAAGCTTTCTTT
d_call: NA; j_call: TRBJ2-2; clone_size: NA; v_call: TRBV30; cdr3_aa: CAWKGRGRGELFF; cdr3_nt: TGTGCCTGGAAGGGCAGGGGACGTGGGGAGCTGTTTTTT
d_call: NA; j_call: TRBJ1-1; clone_size: many; v_call: TRBV2; cdr3_aa: CASSGDTEAFF; cdr3_nt: TGTGCCAGCAGTGGGGACACAGAAGCTTTCTTT
d_call: NA; j_call: TRBJ1-3; clone_size: many; v_call: TRBV28; cdr3_aa: CASSQPLGSSGNTIYF; cdr3_nt: TGTGCCAGCAGCCAACCTTTGGGGTCCTCTGGAAACACCATATATTTT
d_call: TRBD1; j_call: TRBJ1-1; clone_size: many; v_call: TRBV7-2; cdr3_aa: CASSLGTGGANTEAFF; cdr3_nt: TGTGCCAGCAGCTTAGGGACAGGGGGTGCGAACACTGAAGCTTTCTTT
d_call: NA; j_call: TRBJ1-1; clone_size: many; v_call: TRBV15; cdr3_aa: CATSRLGGAGGMNTEAFF; cdr3_nt: TGTGCCACCAGCCGGCTCGGGGGGGCGGGGGGTATGAACACTGAAGCTTTCTTT
d_call: NA; j_call: TRBJ2-2; clone_size: few; v_call: TRBV27; cdr3_aa: CASSLGASGELFF; cdr3_nt: TGTGCCAGCAGTCTAGGGGCTTCGGGGGAGCTGTTTTTT
d_call: NA; j_call: TRBJ2-1; clone_size: NA; v_call: TRBV7-3; cdr3_aa: CASPAGRSSYNEQFF; cdr3_nt: TGTGCCAGCCCCGCGGGCCGGAGCTCCTACAATGAGCAGTTCTTC
d_call: TRBD1; j_call: TRBJ1-2; clone_size: few; v_call: TRBV9; cdr3_aa: CASRGIGQGVLGYTF; cdr3_nt: TGTGCCAGCAGAGGAATCGGACAGGGGGTTTTGGGCTACACCTTC